Included here is one T cell receptor beta chain sequence, with context. The data stem from a study of response to subunit inactivated influenza vaccine. Each CDR3 protein is one row after TCRdb ran MiXCR on the RT-PCR reads. The data show 450,000 to 500,000 distinct CDR3 sequences, 10% to 11% seen once. V trimming: 4 bases; J trimming: 1 base; junction bases outside the gene matches: 6. The germline V gene encodes CDR1 SQVTM and CDR2 ANQGSEA. This CDR3 spans 14 amino acids. Sequenced here: PBMCs from blood, sampled 35 to 45 days after vaccination. The sequence derives from a man aged 45-65 years who received an inactivated influenza vaccine. The J gene is TRBJ2-5, the V gene TRBV29-1, with TRBD1 matching 7 bases. For the CDR3, the DNA is TGCAGCGTTGCGATTGGGACAGTCCAAGAGACCCAGTACTTC. It specifies CSVAIGTVQETQYF.